A selection of T cell receptor beta chains follows, all from one sample in a study of cytomegalovirus exposure and HLA in healthy donors. The protocol was immunoSEQ multiplex PCR, while the TCRdb copy is restricted to in-frame clones and leaves out a portion. In the table there are about 120,000 clones, approximately 80% of which are singletons. The sequencing input was PBMCs. The receptors were gathered from a man between 18 and 29 years old in good health and CMV-seropositive. The CDR3 runs from the conserved cysteine through the conserved F or W. D genes are given only for firm matches. Expanded clones get a size class; other rows say once, few or many, or leave the size out.

V: TRBV7-9
size: few
J: TRBJ1-2
D: TRBD1
CDR3: CASSLNEGAWGYTF
DNA: TGTGCCAGCAGCTTAAATGAGGGGGCTTGGGGCTACACCTTC

V: TRBV28
size: -
J: TRBJ1-1
D: -
CDR3: CASSQSGAWGTEAFF
DNA: TGTGCCAGCAGCCAGTCAGGGGCCTGGGGCACTGAAGCTTTCTTT

V: TRBV28
size: few
J: TRBJ2-1
D: TRBD2
CDR3: CASSLWGVSGGGSGWTNEQFF
DNA: TGTGCCAGCAGTTTATGGGGAGTTAGCGGTGGAGGTAGCGGGTGGACGAATGAGCAGTTCTTC

V: TRBV6-6
size: -
J: TRBJ2-7
D: -
CDR3: CASDNSYEQYF
DNA: TGTGCCAGTGACAACTCCTACGAGCAGTACTTC

V: TRBV29-1
size: -
J: TRBJ1-4
D: -
CDR3: CSVQGSPNEKLFF
DNA: TGCAGCGTCCAGGGTTCACCTAATGAAAAACTGTTTTTT

V: TRBV5-1
size: -
J: TRBJ1-2
D: -
CDR3: CASSEGVSNYGYTF
DNA: TGCGCCAGCAGCGAGGGGGTGTCCAACTATGGCTACACCTTC

V: TRBV2
size: -
J: TRBJ2-4
D: TRBD2
CDR3: CASSASGRAKNSQYF
DNA: TGTGCCAGCAGTGCGAGCGGGAGGGCCAAAAACAGTCAGTACTTC

V: TRBV30
size: -
J: TRBJ1-3
D: -
CDR3: CAWSLGHNTIYF
DNA: TGTGCCTGGAGTCTTGGCCACAACACCATATATTTT

V: TRBV4-1
size: -
J: TRBJ2-5
D: -
CDR3: CASSHYRQETQYF
DNA: TGCGCCAGCAGCCATTATAGACAAGAGACCCAGTACTTC

V: TRBV2
size: -
J: TRBJ1-1
D: -
CDR3: CASSGTSEAFF
DNA: TGTGCCAGCAGTGGGACTTCAGAAGCTTTCTTT

V: TRBV6-5
size: -
J: TRBJ1-4
D: TRBD1
CDR3: CASSRDRAEKLFF
DNA: TGTGCCAGCAGTCGGGACAGGGCTGAAAAACTGTTTTTT

V: TRBV28
size: -
J: TRBJ2-1
D: -
CDR3: CASSLGQGINEQFF
DNA: TGTGCCAGCAGTTTAGGACAAGGGATAAATGAGCAGTTCTTC

V: TRBV19
size: few
J: TRBJ1-1
D: -
CDR3: CASSIAQTMNTEAFF
DNA: TGTGCCAGTAGTATCGCTCAGACTATGAACACTGAAGCTTTCTTT

V: TRBV18
size: -
J: TRBJ2-7
D: TRBD1
CDR3: CASSPRTGSQNEQYF
DNA: TGTGCCAGCTCACCAAGGACAGGGTCTCAGAACGAGCAGTACTTC

V: TRBV4-2
size: once
J: TRBJ1-1
D: -
CDR3: CASSHSRGTEAFF
DNA: TGTGCCAGCAGCCACAGCAGGGGCACTGAAGCTTTCTTT

V: TRBV5-5
size: -
J: TRBJ2-3
D: TRBD2
CDR3: CASSLGGGITDTQYF
DNA: TGTGCCAGCAGCTTGGGGGGGGGTATTACAGATACGCAGTATTTT

V: TRBV6-5
size: -
J: TRBJ2-7
D: -
CDR3: CASSYGEAQEGYEQYF
DNA: TGTGCCAGCAGTTACGGGGAGGCACAGGAGGGCTACGAGCAGTACTTC

V: TRBV5-6
size: -
J: TRBJ1-1
D: TRBD1
CDR3: CASSSLSQGVRGTEAFF
DNA: TGTGCCAGCAGCTCTCTTTCGCAGGGGGTCAGGGGCACTGAAGCTTTCTTT

V: TRBV5-5
size: few
J: TRBJ1-2
D: -
CDR3: CASSLEVYGYTF
DNA: TGTGCCAGCAGCTTAGAGGTCTATGGCTACACCTTC

V: TRBV27
size: few
J: TRBJ1-6
D: -
CDR3: CASSSGTNNSPLHF
DNA: TGTGCCAGCAGTTCCGGGACAAACAATTCACCCCTCCACTTT

V: TRBV5-1
size: -
J: TRBJ1-2
D: TRBD1
CDR3: CASSWTGGENGYTF
DNA: TGCGCCAGCAGCTGGACAGGGGGGGAAAATGGCTACACCTTC

V: TRBV5-6
size: once
J: TRBJ2-7
D: TRBD1
CDR3: CASSNRDRDEQYF
DNA: TGTGCCAGCAGCAACAGGGACAGGGACGAGCAGTACTTC

V: TRBV7-9
size: -
J: TRBJ2-7
D: -
CDR3: CASSLGDERRSYEQYF
DNA: TGTGCCAGCAGCTTAGGGGATGAGCGGAGGTCCTACGAGCAGTACTTC

V: TRBV5-4
size: -
J: TRBJ1-5
D: TRBD1
CDR3: CASSAGQRFSHF
DNA: TGTGCCAGCAGCGCGGGACAGAGATTCTCGCATTTT

V: TRBV30
size: few
J: TRBJ2-3
D: TRBD2
CDR3: CAWSGRRSGGTDTQYF
DNA: TGTGCCTGGAGTGGGCGTAGGAGCGGGGGCACAGATACGCAGTATTTT

V: TRBV13
size: -
J: TRBJ1-1
D: TRBD1
CDR3: CASSLQGDWAEAFF
DNA: TGTGCCAGCAGCTTACAGGGGGATTGGGCTGAAGCTTTCTTT

V: TRBV18
size: -
J: TRBJ1-1
D: -
CDR3: CASSPLLQKNTEAFF
DNA: TGTGCCAGCTCACCACTTCTACAGAAGAACACTGAAGCTTTCTTT

V: TRBV4-1
size: -
J: TRBJ1-2
D: TRBD1
CDR3: CASSFIDRGNYGYTF
DNA: TGCGCCAGCAGCTTTATTGACAGGGGGAACTATGGCTACACCTTC

V: TRBV5-1
size: -
J: TRBJ1-2
D: TRBD1
CDR3: CASSLQTGGAGGYTF
DNA: TGCGCCAGCAGCTTACAAACAGGGGGCGCTGGTGGCTACACCTTC

V: TRBV5-1
size: -
J: TRBJ2-1
D: TRBD1
CDR3: CASSLGQAIYNEQFF
DNA: TGCGCCAGCAGCTTAGGACAGGCAATTTACAATGAGCAGTTCTTC

V: TRBV5-4
size: once
J: TRBJ1-2
D: TRBD1
CDR3: CASSVRDSSFSYGYTF
DNA: TGTGCCAGCAGCGTTCGGGACAGCTCCTTTAGCTATGGCTACACCTTC

V: TRBV7-8
size: -
J: TRBJ2-5
D: -
CDR3: CASSPDTRETQYF
DNA: TGTGCCAGCAGCCCAGACACCCGGGAGACCCAGTACTTC

V: TRBV18
size: -
J: TRBJ2-1
D: TRBD2
CDR3: CASSRLSGLAALEYYNEQFF
DNA: TGTGCCAGCTCACGACTAAGCGGACTAGCGGCCCTGGAGTACTACAATGAGCAGTTCTTC

V: TRBV4-1
size: -
J: TRBJ2-7
D: -
CDR3: CASSQGPGLSYEQYF
DNA: TGCGCCAGCAGCCAGGGACCGGGACTCTCCTACGAGCAGTACTTC

V: TRBV15
size: few
J: TRBJ2-5
D: -
CDR3: CATSRAPEETQYF
DNA: TGTGCCACCAGCAGAGCCCCTGAGGAGACCCAGTACTTC

V: TRBV5-5
size: -
J: TRBJ1-2
D: -
CDR3: CASSSSPGSTNYGYTF
DNA: TGTGCCAGCAGCTCTTCTCCCGGGTCTACTAACTATGGCTACACCTTC

V: TRBV25-1
size: -
J: TRBJ2-5
D: -
CDR3: CASSPTKEGPGEGTQYF
DNA: TGTGCCAGCAGTCCCACGAAGGAGGGCCCGGGCGAGGGGACCCAGTACTTC